The clone carrying this T cell receptor (beta chain) was seen at least ten times. This sample was taken from a study of T cells in Graves' hyperthyroidism and ophthalmopathy. Clinicians diagnosed patients from clinical symptoms, serum thyroxine and TRAb, thyroid ultrasound and orbital computed tomography. Using RNA transcripts as the source, TCR beta CDR3 regions were amplified. The HTBI primer set was used in a first-round RT-PCR of the TCR CDR3. TCRdb recomputed calls from the multiplex PCR reads with MiXCR, one row per CDR3 protein. The sample includes about 600,000 distinct CDR3 sequences, about 15% of them seen just once. Looked up from germline, CDR1 is SGHDN and CDR2 is FVKESK. CDR3 size: 18 residues. V lost 0 bases and J lost 2, with 20 bases in between.

V is TRBV14 and J is TRBJ2-7, with a tentative D call TRBD1 (6 bases). The sequence was obtained from a woman in her forties or fifties with Graves' ophthalmopathy. The material sequenced was blood. The CDR3 spells CASSQDTSRVGQPYEQYF. CDR3 DNA: TGTGCCAGCAGCCAAGATACGAGTCGAGTGGGACAACCCTACGAGCAGTACTTC.